These T cell receptor beta chains were read from a single sample in a study of human T cells and chemical hapten exposure. TCRdb reprocessed the RACE reads via MiXCR and lists one record per CDR3 protein. The sample shows 50,000 to 70,000 distinct CDR3 sequences, around 11% of them seen only once. The sample consisted of whole blood, taken in connection with sensitization to the hapten diphenylcyclopropenone (DPC). The receptors come from a man in his thirties or forties with alopecia areata. Some clones in this sample may be carry-over from other donors' samples. Both conserved end residues are part of each CDR3. Each record gives: clone size, V gene, D gene, J gene, CDR3 DNA, CDR3 protein. D genes are given only for firm matches. Size values are once, few and many counts, or a class for expanded clones, and some rows have none.

abundance: few
v_gene: TRBV27
d_gene: TRBD1
j_gene: TRBJ2-7
CDR3nt: TGTGCCAGCGCAGGGGGATACGAGCAGTACTTC
CDR3aa: CASAGGYEQYF

abundance: NA
v_gene: TRBV5-1
d_gene: TRBD1
j_gene: TRBJ2-2
CDR3nt: TGCGCCAGCACGACGGGACAGGGCCCCGGGGAGCTGTTTTTT
CDR3aa: CASTTGQGPGELFF

abundance: NA
v_gene: TRBV20-1
d_gene: TRBD2
j_gene: TRBJ2-7
CDR3nt: TGCAGTGCTACCCCGGGACTAGGGTTGGCCTACGAGCAGTACTTC
CDR3aa: CSATPGLGLAYEQYF

abundance: many
v_gene: TRBV20-1
d_gene: NA
j_gene: TRBJ2-2
CDR3nt: TGCAGTGCTAGGCCCCCTGGGTCGAACACCGGGGAGCTGTTTTTT
CDR3aa: CSARPPGSNTGELFF

abundance: few
v_gene: TRBV7-3
d_gene: TRBD2
j_gene: TRBJ2-1
CDR3nt: TGTGCCAGCAGCCAGAGCGGGGGGCCCTACAATGAGCAGTTCTTC
CDR3aa: CASSQSGGPYNEQFF

abundance: many
v_gene: TRBV7-6
d_gene: NA
j_gene: TRBJ2-5
CDR3nt: TGTGCCAGCAGCCAACAGGACAGCAACCAAGAGACCCAGTACTTC
CDR3aa: CASSQQDSNQETQYF

abundance: many
v_gene: TRBV20-1
d_gene: NA
j_gene: TRBJ1-1
CDR3nt: TGCAGTGCTAGCCAGGACACAAGGGACACTGAAGCTTTCTTT
CDR3aa: CSASQDTRDTEAFF

abundance: many
v_gene: TRBV7-3
d_gene: TRBD1
j_gene: TRBJ2-2
CDR3nt: TGTGCCAGCAGCTACTACAGGGGGAACACCGGGGAGCTGTTTTTT
CDR3aa: CASSYYRGNTGELFF

abundance: many
v_gene: TRBV19
d_gene: TRBD2
j_gene: TRBJ2-1
CDR3nt: TGTGCCAGTAGTAGGAGCGGGAGCTCCTACAATGAGCAGTTCTTC
CDR3aa: CASSRSGSSYNEQFF

abundance: few
v_gene: TRBV29-1
d_gene: NA
j_gene: TRBJ2-5
CDR3nt: TGCAGCGTTTCCCAATTTAGGGGCCTGCAAGAGACCCAGTACTTC
CDR3aa: CSVSQFRGLQETQYF